The clone carrying this T cell receptor (beta chain) occurred many times. Its cognate antigen is unknown. Amplification of the TCR beta CDR3 regions used RNA transcripts (as template). Second-round multiplex PCR followed a first-round RT-PCR using HTBI primers. From the multiplex PCR reads, TCRdb called clonotypes with MiXCR, one entry per CDR3 protein. The table includes 200,000 to 250,000 distinct CDR3 sequences, about 22% detected once. This sample stems from a study of Graves' ophthalmopathy and Graves' hyperthyroidism. Study-level background: Pretreatment peripheral blood was obtained at initial diagnosis. Overall study findings and caveats: Stable hyperthyroidism and ophthalmopathy were told apart by a 13-signature model, which achieved less than 90% sensitivity and roughly 76% specificity.

Trimming removed 4 bases at V and 3 bases at J, with 13 bases between. CDR1 is SGHRS, CDR2 YFSETQ, per germline. This CDR3 spans 15 amino acids. The clonotype originates from a woman in her forties or fifties with Graves' ophthalmopathy. Source material: peripheral blood. The V and J genes are TRBV5-1 and TRBJ2-2; weak D call: TRBD2 (6 bases). As DNA, the CDR3 is TGCGCCAGCAGCCTCAGGACTACTCACACCGGGGAGCTGTTTTTT. It yields the protein CASSLRTTHTGELFF.